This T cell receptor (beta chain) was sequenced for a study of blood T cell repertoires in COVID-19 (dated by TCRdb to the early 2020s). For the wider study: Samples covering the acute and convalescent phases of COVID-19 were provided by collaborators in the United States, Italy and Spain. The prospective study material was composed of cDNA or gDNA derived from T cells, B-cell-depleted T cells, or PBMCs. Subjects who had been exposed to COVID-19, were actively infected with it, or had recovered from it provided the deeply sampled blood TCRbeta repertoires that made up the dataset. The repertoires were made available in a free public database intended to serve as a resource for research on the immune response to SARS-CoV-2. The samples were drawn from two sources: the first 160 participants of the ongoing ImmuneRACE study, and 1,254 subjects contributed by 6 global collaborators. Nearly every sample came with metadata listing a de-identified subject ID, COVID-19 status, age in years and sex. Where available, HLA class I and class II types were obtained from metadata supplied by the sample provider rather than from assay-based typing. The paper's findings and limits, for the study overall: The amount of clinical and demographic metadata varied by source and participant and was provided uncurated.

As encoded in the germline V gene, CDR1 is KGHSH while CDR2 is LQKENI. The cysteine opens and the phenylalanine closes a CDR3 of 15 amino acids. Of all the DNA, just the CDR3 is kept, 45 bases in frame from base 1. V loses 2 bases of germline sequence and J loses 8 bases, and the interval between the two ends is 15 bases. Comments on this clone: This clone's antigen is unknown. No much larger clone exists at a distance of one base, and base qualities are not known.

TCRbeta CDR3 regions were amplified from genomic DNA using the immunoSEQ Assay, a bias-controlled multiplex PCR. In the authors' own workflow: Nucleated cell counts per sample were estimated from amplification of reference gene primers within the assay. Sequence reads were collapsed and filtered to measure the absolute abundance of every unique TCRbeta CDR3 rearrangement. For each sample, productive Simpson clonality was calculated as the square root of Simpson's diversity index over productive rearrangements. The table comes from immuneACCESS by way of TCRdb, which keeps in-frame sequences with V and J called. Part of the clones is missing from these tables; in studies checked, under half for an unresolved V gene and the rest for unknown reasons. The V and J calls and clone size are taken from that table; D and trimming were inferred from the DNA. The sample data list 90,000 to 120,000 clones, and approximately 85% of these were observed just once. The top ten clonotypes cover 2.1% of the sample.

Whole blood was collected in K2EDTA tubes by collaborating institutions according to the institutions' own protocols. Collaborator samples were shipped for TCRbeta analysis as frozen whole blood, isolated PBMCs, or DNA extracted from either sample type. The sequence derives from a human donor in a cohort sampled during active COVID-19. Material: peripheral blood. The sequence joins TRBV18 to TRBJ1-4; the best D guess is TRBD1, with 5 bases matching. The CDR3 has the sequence CASSPGAYQDEKLFF. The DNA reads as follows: TGTGCCAGCTCACCAGGGGCCTACCAGGACGAAAAACTGTTTTTT.